Following are 10 T cell receptor beta chains from one sample sequenced in a study of radiation and T cells in renal cell carcinoma. This sample's time point: blood 2 weeks post-SBRT. Specified treatment: 15 Gy SBRT to primary tumor, nephrectomy 4 weeks later. Clones were sequenced by immunoSEQ multiplex PCR, and TCRdb holds only the in-frame ones, with some missing. The table includes approximately 23,000 clones, more than 65% detected once. Source: blood, taken from a patient whose treatment included radiotherapy and nephrectomy. Every receptor here comes from a man between 60 and 75 years old with renal cell carcinoma.

This clone was detected once. This chain uses TRBV29-1 with TRBJ2-5, with 14 bases that match TRBD2. V lost 6 bases, J lost 4 bases, and 4 bases stayed unmatched. CDR1 and CDR2 from the germline V gene are SQVTM and ANQGSEA. This CDR3 is 14 amino acids long. The CDR3 sequence is CSVRTSGRTETQYF. DNA of the CDR3: TGCAGCGTCAGGACTAGCGGGAGGACAGAGACCCAGTACTTC. The whole variable domain, remainder taken from reference TRBV29-1 and TRBJ2-5, is SAVISQKPSRDICQRGTSLTIQCQVDSQVTMMFWYRQQPGQSLTLIATANQGSEATYESGFVIDKFPISRPNLTFSTLTVSNMSPEDSSIYLCSVRTSGRTETQYFGPGTRLLVL.

The J gene is TRBJ2-7, the V gene TRBV18; no reliable D call. Trimming removed 3 bases from V and 6 bases from J, with 15 bases in between. Germline V CDR1 and CDR2: KGHSH, LQKENI. The CDR3 is 14 residues long. The CDR3, as DNA: TGTGCCAGCTCACCGGATCACGCGTTGCGCGAGCAGTACTTC. Its protein is CASSPDHALREQYF.

The chain uses TRBV28 and TRBJ1-1, with a possible D match to TRBD1 (6 bases). The CDR3 has 15 residues. CDR1 and CDR2 from the germline V gene are MDHEN and SYDVKM. The V gene lost 7 bases and the J gene lost 1 base, with 16 bases spanning the gap. The CDR3 DNA is TGTGCCAGCACTCCGGGGGGGCGGAAGAACACTGAAGCTTTCTTT. This codes for CASTPGGRKNTEAFF. The variable domain in full, completed from reference TRBV28 and TRBJ1-1, reads DVKVTQSSRYLVKRTGEKVFLECVQDMDHENMFWYRQDPGLGLRLIYFSYDVKMKEKGDIPEGYSVSREKKERFSLILESASTNQTSMYLCASTPGGRKNTEAFFGQGTRLTVV.

Concerning this clone: Distinct nucleotide sequences in the sample also encode this CDR3. The genes are TRBV7-3 and TRBJ2-6; possible D gene TRBD2, 5 bases. Trimming shortened V by 2 bases and J by 2 bases, and 10 bases separated the two germline ends. CDR1 is SGHTA, CDR2 FQGTGA, per germline. The CDR3 is 16 residues long. This CDR3 reads CASSLSAGAGANVLTF. In nucleotides, the CDR3 is TGTGCCAGCAGCTTATCCGCCGGGGCTGGGGCCAACGTCCTGACTTTC. Using reference TRBV7-3 and TRBJ2-6 for the parts outside the CDR3, the full variable domain is GAGVSQTPSNKVTEKGKYVELRCDPISGHTALYWYRQSLGQGPEFLIYFQGTGAADDSGLPNDRFFAVRPEGSVSTLKIQRTERGDSAVYLCASSLSAGAGANVLTFGAGSRLTVL.

The chain is built from TRBV6-5 and TRBJ2-5; unclear D gene. Trimming stripped 4 bases from V and 7 bases from J, with 10 bases between. In germline, CDR1 is MNHEY, CDR2 SVGAGI. This CDR3 region has 12 residues. The CDR3 nucleotides read TGTGCCAGCAGTTCCCCCTTTGCGACCCAGTACTTC. This sequence encodes CASSSPFATQYF.

This clone was counted a few times. The V and J genes are TRBV4-3 and TRBJ2-2; D gene uncertain. The CDR3 totals 15 residues. Germline lookup yields CDR1 LGHNA and CDR2 YSLEER. With 4 bases removed from V and 7 bases from J, the gap between germline ends came to 16 bases. Written as DNA, the CDR3 is TGCGCCAGCAGCCTCAGCGCGAGCGTCGGCGGGGAGCTGTTTTTT. It codes for CASSLSASVGGELFF.

The chain joins TRBV27 to TRBJ2-7, with 8 bases that match TRBD2. Germline V gene sequence: CDR1 MNHEY, CDR2 SMNVEV (reference sequence). The length of the CDR3 is 17 residues. The V gene end was trimmed by 3 bases and the J gene end by 2 bases; junction bases not matched to a gene: 12. The CDR3 here is CASSFSQSSGLAYEQYF. As DNA, the CDR3 is TGTGCCAGCAGTTTCTCGCAATCTAGCGGGCTTGCCTACGAGCAGTACTTC.

The CDR3 sequence is CASSLRFGDSPLHF. The CDR3 nucleotides are TGTGCCAGCAGCTTGCGGTTCGGGGATTCACCCCTCCACTTT. The chain links TRBV5-6 to TRBJ1-6; D is ambiguous. Germline CDR1 reads SGHDT; CDR2 reads YYEEEE. Trimming left V 1 base short and J 8 bases short, with 10 bases between. CDR3 length: 14 amino acids.

The chain is built from TRBV7-6 and TRBJ1-3; D remains unclear. V was pared by 4 bases and J by 1 base, with 11 bases between. There are 15 residues in the CDR3. Per the germline V gene, CDR1 is SGHVS and CDR2 is FNYEAQ. The chain's CDR3 is CASSSGPSSGNTIYF. CDR3 bases: TGTGCCAGCAGCTCAGGACCCAGTTCTGGAAACACCATATATTTT.

This clone was seen just once. This CDR3 is CASSARDHTDTQYF. Written as DNA, the CDR3 is TGTGCCAGCAGCGCCAGGGATCACACAGATACGCAGTATTTT. The J gene is TRBJ2-3, the V gene TRBV5-4; D may be TRBD1 (5 bases). V lost 4 bases, J lost 2 bases, and 11 bases lay in between. The CDR3 is 14 amino acids. CDR1 is SGHNT, CDR2 YYREEE, per germline (reference sequence).